This T cell receptor (beta chain) was recorded in a study of blood T cell repertoires in COVID-19 (dated by TCRdb to about 2020). Regarding the complete study: Samples covering the acute and convalescent phases of COVID-19 were provided by collaborators in the United States, Italy and Spain. The dataset comprised deeply sampled blood TCRbeta repertoires from subjects exposed to, actively infected with, or recovered from COVID-19. The repertoires were released in a freely available public database meant as a resource for research on the immune response to SARS-CoV-2. A de-identified subject ID, COVID-19 status, age in years and sex were almost always included in the sample metadata. Where available, HLA class I and class II types were taken from metadata supplied by the sample provider and were not determined by assay-based typing. The material from the prospective study consisted of cDNA or gDNA derived from T cells, B-cell-depleted T cells, or PBMCs. Samples were obtained from the ongoing ImmuneRACE study (first 160 participants) and from over 1,000 subjects provided by 6 global collaborators. Results and caveats for the whole study, not just this receptor: The quantity of clinical and demographic metadata differed by source and by participant and was supplied without curation.

TCRbeta CDR3 regions were amplified from genomic DNA by means of the immunoSEQ Assay, a bias-controlled multiplex PCR. The authors processed their data as follows. Within the assay, amplification of reference gene primers was used to estimate how many nucleated cells each sample contained. To quantify the absolute abundance of each unique TCRbeta CDR3 rearrangement, sequence reads were collapsed and filtered. For each sample, productive Simpson clonality was calculated by taking the square root of Simpson's diversity index across productive rearrangements. The table was pulled from immuneACCESS by TCRdb, which kept in-frame rearrangements only. Such tables lose some clones; where checked, under half of the loss comes from unresolved V genes, and the rest has no known cause. The DNA was the basis for D and trimming; V, J and clone size are from that table. For this sample there are fewer than 200,000 clones; roughly 87% appear just once. Jointly, the top ten make up approximately 7.8% of the sample.

In Seattle, one collaborating source enrolled patients while the infection was active and tracked those patients longitudinally over the course of disease. Each collaborating institution followed its own protocols to collect whole blood in K2EDTA tubes. For TCRbeta analysis, collaborators shipped samples in one of three forms: frozen whole blood, isolated PBMCs, or DNA extracted from either of those sample types. A remark on this clone: Its antigen has not been determined. The junction departs from germline at one end; a sequencing error may be responsible.

Reading from cysteine to phenylalanine, the CDR3 counts 13 amino acids. The retained sequence is limited to the CDR3, 39 bases, with the frame set at the first base. From a lookup of the germline V gene (reference sequence), CDR1 and CDR2 are SSHAT and FNYEAQ. This sequence originates from a woman aged 55-69 years with COVID-19, enrolled during active disease. Sequences were obtained from peripheral blood. The chain links TRBV7-7 with TRBJ2-5; 8 middle bases align to TRBD1. CDR3 region: CASSDQGAETQYF. The DNA sequence is given as TGTGCTAGCAGCGACCAGGGGGCGGAGACCCAGTACTTC.